The 15 T cell receptor beta chains below come from one sample, sequenced in a study of blood T cell repertoires in COVID-19. Measured with immunoSEQ multiplex PCR; TCRdb has only the in-frame clones, and not every one. Of just over 150,000 clones listed, 84% were seen once; the top ten hold roughly 9.8%. Sequencing was performed on peripheral blood. The receptors come from a woman aged 45 to 65 with acute or convalescent COVID-19.

J is TRBJ2-7 and V is TRBV7-3; tentative D call: TRBD1 (5 bases). V gave up 0 bases and J gave up 5 bases, with 14 bases separating them. The germline V gene encodes CDR1 SGHTA and CDR2 FQGTGA. This CDR3 has 15 amino acids. CDR3: CASSLTARGYNEQYF. DNA of the CDR3: TGTGCCAGCAGCTTAACGGCTAGGGGTTACAACGAGCAGTACTTC.

The chain combines TRBV5-4 with TRBJ1-1; a weak D match, TRBD1 (5 bases). Trimming took 2 bases from V and 1 from J, leaving 6 bases between them. Per germline, CDR1 SGHNT and CDR2 YYREEE (reference sequence). The CDR3 consists of 13 residues. CDR3 amino acids: CASSFTGNTEAFF. The CDR3 bases are TGTGCCAGCAGCTTTACAGGGAACACTGAAGCTTTCTTT.

The chain has TRBV18 and TRBJ2-7, with a tentative D call TRBD1 (6 bases). CDR1 is KGHSH and CDR2 is LQKENI in the germline V gene. This CDR3 has 14 residues. With 4 bases removed from V and 4 bases from J, the gap between germline ends came to 14 bases. The CDR3, as DNA: TGTGCCAGCTCACTCTCCGGGACATCGTACGAGCAGTACTTC. This sequence encodes CASSLSGTSYEQYF.

In this sample, this clone turned up once. CDR3: CASSDKQGAGEQYF. In DNA form, the CDR3 reads TGTGCCAGCAGTGACAAACAGGGGGCTGGCGAGCAGTACTTC. The chain recombines TRBV6-4 with TRBJ2-7; TRBD1 matches at 9 bases. CDR3 size: 14 residues. The J segment lost 6 bases and the V segment lost 2 bases, leaving 5 bases of the junction unmatched. Germline V gene lookup returns CDR1 MRHNA and CDR2 SNTAGT.

The chain combines TRBV6-2 or TRBV6-3 with TRBJ2-7, with 11 bases that match TRBD2. This CDR3 has 15 amino acids. The V gene's germline CDR1 is MNHEY and CDR2 SVGEGT. V was pared by 2 bases and J by 3 bases, with 3 bases of the junction left unmatched. The CDR3 spells CASSYPGLAVYEQYF. In DNA, the CDR3 is TGTGCCAGCAGTTACCCGGGACTAGCGGTCTACGAGCAGTACTTC.

This clone was picked up a small number of times. This rearrangement joins TRBV7-2 to TRBJ2-3, with 8 bases lining up with TRBD2. The J segment lost 2 bases and the V segment lost 5 bases, leaving 6 bases of the junction unmatched. Germline V gene sequence: CDR1 SGHTA, CDR2 FQGNSA. This CDR3 comprises 15 residues. Here the CDR3 reads CASSRSGDATDTQYF. CDR3 DNA sequence: TGTGCCAGCAGCCGTAGCGGGGATGCCACAGATACGCAGTATTTT.

The chain has TRBV15 and TRBJ2-5; possible D gene TRBD2, 7 bases. The length of the CDR3 is 15 residues. The ends were cut back, 1 base at V and 2 bases at J, with 11 bases in the middle. Germline CDR1 and CDR2: LNHNV and YYDKDF (reference sequence). The CDR3 sequence is CATSRVRGHQETQYF. Written as DNA, the CDR3 is TGTGCCACCAGCAGAGTGCGGGGGCATCAAGAGACCCAGTACTTC.

The gene calls are TRBV3-1 (or the pseudogene TRBV3-2) and TRBJ1-2, with 7 bases matching TRBD1. Germline V lookup: CDR1 LGHDT, CDR2 YNNKEL (reference sequence). This CDR3 contains 14 residues. The V gene end was trimmed by 2 bases and the J gene end by 1 base; junction bases not matched to a gene: 1. Written as DNA, the CDR3 is TGTGCCAGCAGCCAACGACAGGGTAACTATGGCTACACCTTC. This gives the protein CASSQRQGNYGYTF.

V and J are TRBV2 and TRBJ2-2, with 8 bases matching TRBD2. CDR1 SNHLY and CDR2 FYNNEI come from the germline V gene. The junction had 6 bases not matched to a gene; V was cut back by 8 bases and J by 4 bases. CDR3 length: 14 residues. CDR3 residues: CASLGGGITGELFF. CDR3 in DNA: TGTGCCAGCCTGGGCGGGGGGATCACCGGGGAGCTGTTTTTT.

In nucleotides, the CDR3 is TGTGCCAGTAGTTCACTAGCGGGAAGCGAGCAGTACTTC. Its protein is CASSSLAGSEQYF. The chain is built from TRBV19 and TRBJ2-7, with 10 positions matching TRBD2. J was trimmed by 6 bases and V by 5 bases; bases with no gene match: 4. Germline-derived CDR1 and CDR2 are LNHDA and SQIVND (reference sequence). This CDR3 spans 13 amino acids.

As regards this clone: The same CDR3 arises from other DNA sequences in this sample as well. The gene calls are TRBV6-5 and TRBJ2-3; D is perhaps TRBD1 (6 bases). The germline V and J ends were trimmed by 0 bases and 3 bases, with 7 bases remaining between them. The CDR3 is made up of 14 amino acids. Per germline, CDR1 MNHEY and CDR2 SVGAGI. The CDR3 DNA follows: TGTGCCAGCAGTTACTCTAGGGGGACAGATACGCAGTATTTT. Amino acids: CASSYSRGTDTQYF.

This clone occurred a few times. In nucleotides, the CDR3 is TGTGCCATCAGCGCCCAGGGGGCAGACACCATATATTTT. As protein: CAISAQGADTIYF. This chain uses TRBV10-3 with TRBJ1-3; 8 bases map to TRBD1. The CDR3 loop spans 13 amino acids. The trim removed 6 bases at V and 8 bases at J, leaving 6 bases unmatched. Germline CDR1 ENHRY, CDR2 SYGVKD.

The J gene is TRBJ2-7, the V gene TRBV27; perhaps TRBD1 as D (5 bases). Germline lookup yields CDR1 MNHEY and CDR2 SMNVEV (reference sequence). The V gene lost 0 bases and the J gene lost 2 bases, with 8 bases spanning the gap. The CDR3 consists of 14 residues. CDR3 sequence: CASSLSGEPYEQYF. The CDR3 bases are TGTGCCAGCAGTTTATCAGGGGAACCCTACGAGCAGTACTTC.

The chain links TRBV6-6 to TRBJ2-7; maybe TRBD1 (6 bases). The V end was cut by 6 bases, the J end by 5 bases, with 11 bases between. There are 12 residues in the CDR3. Germline V gives CDR1 MNHNY, CDR2 SVGAGI (reference sequence). CDR3 DNA sequence: TGTGCCAGCAGCTGGAAGGGGGACGAGCAGTACTTC. This sequence encodes CASSWKGDEQYF.

The chain joins TRBV3-1 (or the pseudogene TRBV3-2) to TRBJ1-1, with D possibly matching TRBD1 (6 bases). Trimming removed 8 bases at V and 1 base at J, with 14 bases between. Looked up from germline, CDR1 is LGHDT and CDR2 is YNNKEL (reference sequence). The CDR3 covers 14 residues. CDR3 in DNA: TGTGCCAGCTCAGCGGGGGCGGGGAACACTGAAGCTTTCTTT. Protein: CASSAGAGNTEAFF.